Sequencing of this TCR beta chain was carried out in a study of naive and memory T cell subsets (dated by TCRdb to between 2016 and 2019). The study in broad terms: The figure summarizing the skin biopsy and whole blood samples listed around ten blood donors, 7 tuberculin skin test biopsies and 3 saline control biopsies. PCR2 was typically a SYBR Green qPCR stopped at a set threshold; low-input samples could instead use end-point PCR (around 6 cycles). The paper as a whole reports these results and caveats: The potential sensitivity of the RNA-based method to TCR transcript changes with T cell activation and differentiation was acknowledged.

Cut back by 5 bases and 2 bases, the V and J ends lie 22 bases apart. The CDR3 measures 17 amino acids from cysteine to phenylalanine. Kept here is only the CDR3 DNA, which spans 51 bases and is read in frame from base 1. The germline V gene (reference sequence) sets CDR1 to SEHNR and CDR2 to FQNEAQ. For whole blood analysis, approximately 2.5 ml of peripheral blood was collected from healthy adult volunteers into Tempus tubes, and RNA was extracted following the manufacturer's instructions. The study described a robust, sensitive protocol for amplifying, sequencing and analyzing TCRs, using 3' ligation of a UMI-containing oligonucleotide to TCR cDNA. Total RNA, without cell sorting, was DNase treated with RQ1 DNase before reverse transcription, targeting about 1 to 1000 ng input. Libraries were prepared from skin biopsies and whole blood so that pipeline robustness could be tested in samples in which T cells form a minority population.

Receptors were amplified or captured by 5' RACE. For the blood and skin samples, reverse transcription of TCR RNA was done with SuperScript IV along with alpha and beta constant region primers. The ligated cDNA was amplified in four rounds of PCR with nested alpha and beta constant region primers together with the SP2 primer. T4 RNA ligase 1 was used to ligate an oligonucleotide containing the Illumina SP2 primer and a UMI to the 3' end of the cDNA. The 12-nucleotide UMI was composed of two random hexamers separated by an eight-base spacer, which was included to prevent hairpin formation. From the second PCR onward, the TCR alpha and beta chain libraries were handled separately, and dual indexing was used for multiplexing. After pooling, the indexed libraries were analyzed by capillary electrophoresis and sequenced on either an Illumina MiSeq or NextSeq. To boost base diversity and improve cluster recognition, PhiX DNA at 5-7% was spiked into the libraries. In the paper's pipeline: Demultiplexor extracted UMIs from read 2, combined them with read 1 TCR sequence, and split reads by sample indices. V and J genes and V-J junctions were identified by Decombinator, and each TCR was assigned a five-part identifier that included V and J deletions. Collapsinator used UMIs to correct sequencing errors and PCR amplification heterogeneity, producing a UMI-based abundance for each TCR. CDR3Translator turned identifiers into nucleotide sequence, translated the nucleotide sequence into amino acids, and pulled out CDR3 regions based on terminal motifs. After normalization to the amount of input RNA, the error-corrected alpha and beta TCR counts from blood and from skin were compared. TCRdb trimmed the raw reads at Q25, called clones with MiXCR and kept productive beta chains. Rows are unified per CDR3 protein, each entry keeping the most common DNA and genes. The V and J calls, along with clone size, are taken from TCRdb and not from the paper's own processing. The sample table records 20,000 to 25,000 distinct CDR3 sequences; around 3.9% of these occur just once. The leading ten clones occupy approximately 7.8% of the sample.

This clonotype was observed many times. Its antigen has not been determined. Base quality data are lacking; no much larger clone is found one base away. The chain was built from TRBV7-9 and TRBJ2-7; perhaps TRBD1 is the D gene, with 6 bases matching. The clonotype comes from a male donor in good health. The DNA reads TGTGCCAGCAGCCCGACTCGTTTTTTGGGGGCGGCCTACGAGCAGTACTTC. Its protein is CASSPTRFLGAAYEQYF.